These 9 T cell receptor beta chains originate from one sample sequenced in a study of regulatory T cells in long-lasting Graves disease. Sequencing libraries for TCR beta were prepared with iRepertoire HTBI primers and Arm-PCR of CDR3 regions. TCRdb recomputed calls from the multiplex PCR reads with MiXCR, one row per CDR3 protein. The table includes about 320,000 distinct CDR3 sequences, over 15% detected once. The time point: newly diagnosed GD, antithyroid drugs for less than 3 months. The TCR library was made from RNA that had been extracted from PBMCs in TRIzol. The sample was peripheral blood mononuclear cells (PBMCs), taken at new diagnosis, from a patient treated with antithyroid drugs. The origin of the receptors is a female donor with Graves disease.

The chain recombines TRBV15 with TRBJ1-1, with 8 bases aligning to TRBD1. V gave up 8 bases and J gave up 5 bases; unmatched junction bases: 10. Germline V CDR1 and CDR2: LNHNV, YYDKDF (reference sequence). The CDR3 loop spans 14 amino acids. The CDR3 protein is CATRQTGGQTEAFF. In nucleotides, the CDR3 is TGTGCCACCCGTCAAACAGGGGGTCAGACTGAAGCTTTCTTT.

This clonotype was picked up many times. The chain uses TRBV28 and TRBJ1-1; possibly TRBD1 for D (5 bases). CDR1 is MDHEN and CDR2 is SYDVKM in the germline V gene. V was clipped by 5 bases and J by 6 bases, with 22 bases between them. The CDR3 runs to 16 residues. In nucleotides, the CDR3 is TGTGCCAGCAGTGTTTTATCAATAAGGGGCTTGGCTGAAGCTTTCTTT. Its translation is CASSVLSIRGLAEAFF.

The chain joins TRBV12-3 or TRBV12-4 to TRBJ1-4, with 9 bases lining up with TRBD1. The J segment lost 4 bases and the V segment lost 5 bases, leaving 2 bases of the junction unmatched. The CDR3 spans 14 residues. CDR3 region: CASSAGQGNEKLFF. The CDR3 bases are TGTGCCAGCAGTGCGGGACAGGGTAATGAAAAACTGTTTTTT.

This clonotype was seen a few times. The DNA of the CDR3 is TGTGCCAGCCGACTAGCGGGAGCTTCCGGGGAGCTGTTTTTT. It is translated as CASRLAGASGELFF. The chain has TRBV6-1 and TRBJ2-2, with 12 positions matching TRBD2. V dropped 8 bases and J dropped 6; count of bases not matched to a gene: 4. Germline V gene sequence: CDR1 MNHNS, CDR2 SASEGT. The CDR3 consists of 14 residues.

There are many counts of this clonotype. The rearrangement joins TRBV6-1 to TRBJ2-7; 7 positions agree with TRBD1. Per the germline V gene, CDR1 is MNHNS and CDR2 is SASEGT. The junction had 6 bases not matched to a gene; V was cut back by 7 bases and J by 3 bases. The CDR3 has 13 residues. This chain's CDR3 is CASTRWDSYEQYF. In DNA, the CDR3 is TGTGCCAGCACCAGGTGGGACAGCTACGAGCAGTACTTC.

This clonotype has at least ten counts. CDR3: CASRPQGVRTEAFF. The CDR3 DNA reads TGTGCCAGCAGACCTCAGGGAGTGAGAACTGAAGCTTTCTTT. The chain uses TRBV25-1 and TRBJ1-1, with D possibly TRBD1 on 5 matching bases. Looked up from germline, CDR1 is MGHDK and CDR2 is SYGVNS. This CDR3 region has 14 residues. V was shortened by 6 bases and J by 5 bases, with 16 bases between the two germline ends.

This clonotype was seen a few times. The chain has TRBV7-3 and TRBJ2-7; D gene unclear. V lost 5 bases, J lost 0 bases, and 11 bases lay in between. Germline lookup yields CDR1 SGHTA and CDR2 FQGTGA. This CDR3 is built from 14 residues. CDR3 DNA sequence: TGTGCCAGCAGCCGACCCCAGGCCTCCTACGAGCAGTACTTC. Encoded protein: CASSRPQASYEQYF.

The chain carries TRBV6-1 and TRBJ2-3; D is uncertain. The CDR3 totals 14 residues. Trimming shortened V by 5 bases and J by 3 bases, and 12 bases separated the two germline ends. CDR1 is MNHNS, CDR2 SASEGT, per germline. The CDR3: CASSLWTLTDTQYF. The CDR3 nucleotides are TGTGCCAGCAGTCTTTGGACCCTAACAGATACGCAGTATTTT.

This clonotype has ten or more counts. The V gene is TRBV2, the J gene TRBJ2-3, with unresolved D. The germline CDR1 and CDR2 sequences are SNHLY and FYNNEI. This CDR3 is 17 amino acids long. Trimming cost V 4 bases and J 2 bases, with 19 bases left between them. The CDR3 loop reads CASSAPPPDQSTDTQYF. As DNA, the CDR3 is TGTGCCAGCAGTGCACCCCCCCCGGACCAGTCCACAGATACGCAGTATTTT.